The following is a T cell receptor (beta chain) sequence with its context. These data belong to a study of cytomegalovirus exposure and HLA in healthy donors. Primers: 60 Vbeta forward and 13 Jbeta reverse. Data came from immunoSEQ multiplex PCR; TCRdb stores just in-frame clones and leaves some out. The table has about 76,000 clones, around 72% seen once. Germline CDR1 MNHEY, CDR2 SVGAGI. The CDR3 covers 15 residues. V dropped 2 bases and J dropped 3; count of bases not matched to a gene: 3. The V call is TRBV6-5, the J call TRBJ2-1, with TRBD2 matching over 8 bases. The sequence derives from a woman in her 40s in good health and CMV-seropositive. Sequencing was carried out using PBMCs. CDR3 sequence reads: CASSYGGTSYNEQFF. The CDR3, as DNA: TGTGCCAGCAGTTACGGCGGGACTAGCTACAATGAGCAGTTCTTC.